The 28 T cell receptor beta chains listed next were all sequenced from one sample in a study of response to subunit inactivated influenza vaccine. MiXCR was run by TCRdb on the RT-PCR reads, yielding one entry per CDR3 protein. The repertoire holds hundreds of thousands of distinct CDR3 sequences, with about an eighth as singletons. The specimen was PBMCs from blood, collected roughly 45 days after vaccination. The receptors were sampled from a man between 45 and 60 years old who received an inactivated influenza vaccine.

The chain is built from TRBV4-2 and TRBJ1-3, with no clear D. The CDR3 length is 17 residues. The V end was cut by 4 bases, the J end by 0 bases, with 16 bases between. Germline V gene data show CDR1 as LGHNA and CDR2 as YNFKEQ. CDR3 sequence: CASSPAVGGSSGNTIYF. Written as DNA, the CDR3 is TGTGCCAGCAGCCCAGCCGTCGGAGGCAGCTCTGGAAACACCATATATTTT.

This rearrangement joins TRBV2 to TRBJ1-1, with 11 bases identical to TRBD1. V gave up 3 bases and J gave up 3 bases; unmatched junction bases: 3. The germline V gene encodes CDR1 SNHLY and CDR2 FYNNEI. There are 15 residues in the CDR3. The CDR3: CASSEDRGPYTEAFF. The CDR3, as DNA: TGTGCCAGCAGTGAGGACAGGGGGCCATACACTGAAGCTTTCTTT.

This clonotype was counted many times. The chain uses TRBV5-1 and TRBJ1-1; D is unresolved. Trimming removed 0 bases from V and 8 bases from J, with 11 bases in between. The CDR3 has 13 residues. CDR1 and CDR2 (germline): SGHRS, YFSETQ. The CDR3 loop reads CASSLEIGWEAFF. The CDR3 region has the DNA TGCGCCAGCAGCTTGGAAATCGGGTGGGAAGCTTTCTTT.

The chain carries TRBV20-1 and TRBJ2-2; 9 bases line up with TRBD2. This CDR3 has 14 residues. Germline assignment: CDR1 DFQATT and CDR2 SNEGSKA (reference sequence). V was pared by 6 bases and J by 1 base, with 3 bases of the junction left unmatched. DNA of the CDR3: TGCAGTGCCCCGACTAGCGGGAACACCGGGGAGCTGTTTTTT. Translation gives CSAPTSGNTGELFF.

Turning to this clonotype: This is likely a read error, given that the CDR3 carries no conserved phenylalanine or tryptophan at its end. V usage is TRBV6-1 and J usage is TRBJ2-5; 10 bases are a match to TRBD1. From germline, CDR1 is MNHNS and CDR2 SASEGT. With V trimmed by 8 bases and J by 0 bases, 0 bases remained unmatched. This CDR3 is built from 13 residues. CDR3 protein: CASGQGDQETQYL. The CDR3, as DNA: TGTGCCAGCGGACAGGGGGACCAAGAGACCCAGTACCTC.

The chain carries TRBV24-1 and TRBJ2-1; D is possibly TRBD2 (5 bases). With 3 bases removed from V and 8 bases from J, the gap between germline ends came to 13 bases. The CDR3 is 14 residues long. CDR1 and CDR2 from the germline V gene are KGHDR and SFDVKD. CDR3 DNA sequence: TGTGCCACCAGTGATCGGGGTTACTGGGATGAGCAGTTCTTC. As protein: CATSDRGYWDEQFF.

J is TRBJ2-1 and V is TRBV5-1; 10 bases align to TRBD2. The V segment lost 2 bases and the J segment 8 bases; nucleotides outside the gene matches: 13. Germline V gene sequence: CDR1 SGHRS, CDR2 YFSETQ. The CDR3 has 17 residues. The CDR3 is CASSLSLQRGGLDEQFF. In DNA, the CDR3 is TGCGCCAGCAGCTTATCCCTCCAGCGGGGGGGGCTGGATGAGCAGTTCTTC.

This clonotype has a count of ten or more. This chain uses TRBV6-5 with TRBJ2-7; either TRBD1 or TRBD2 may fit D (5 bases each). The CDR3 length is 12 residues. Germline CDR1 is MNHEY and CDR2 is SVGAGI. V gave up 0 bases and J gave up 9 bases, with 9 bases separating them. The CDR3: CASSYSFGTQYF. The CDR3 nucleotides read TGTGCCAGCAGTTACTCGTTCGGGACGCAGTACTTC.

The rearrangement links TRBV5-1 to TRBJ2-7; 9 bases fit TRBD1. Trimming removed 5 bases from V and 5 bases from J; junction bases left unmatched: 11. The CDR3 is 15 residues long. In germline, CDR1 is SGHRS, CDR2 YFSETQ. In nucleotides, the CDR3 is TGCGCCAGCAGACCCGGTGACAGGGGGTATAACGAGCAGTACTTC. Translating it yields CASRPGDRGYNEQYF.

The chain recombines TRBV5-1 with TRBJ2-3; possibly TRBD1 for D (5 bases). Germline CDR1 reads SGHRS; CDR2 reads YFSETQ. CDR3 size: 15 residues. Trimming cost V 0 bases and J 5 bases, with 13 bases left between them. This CDR3 is CASSLEARVGDTQYF. CDR3 nucleotides: TGCGCCAGCAGCTTGGAAGCCAGGGTGGGAGATACGCAGTATTTT. Full variable domain (rest looked up from reference TRBV5-1 and TRBJ2-3): KAGVTQTPRYLIKTRGQQVTLSCSPISGHRSVSWYQQTPGQGLQFLFEYFSETQRNKGNFPGRFSGRQFSNSRSEMNVSTLELGDSALYLCASSLEARVGDTQYFGPGTRLTVL.

This clonotype was counted only a few times. This chain joins TRBV7-9 and TRBJ2-3, with TRBD1 identical over 8 bases. The V gene end was trimmed by 7 bases and the J gene end by 4 bases; junction bases not matched to a gene: 4. The germline gives CDR1 SEHNR, CDR2 FQNEAQ (reference sequence). The CDR3 extends over 13 amino acids. The CDR3: CASTRTGPDTQYF. The CDR3 nucleotides are TGTGCCAGCACGAGGACAGGGCCAGATACGCAGTATTTT.

This clonotype was seen a handful of times. The chain recombines TRBV10-3 with TRBJ2-1; the D gene is possibly TRBD2 (6 bases). The CDR3 consists of 15 residues. Trimming shortened V by 3 bases and J by 8 bases, and 17 bases separated the two germline ends. The V gene's germline CDR1 is ENHRY and CDR2 SYGVKD. The CDR3 DNA reads as TGTGCCATCAGTGAAGGCGGGGACGCTTCTGATGAGCAGTTCTTC. Its protein product is CAISEGGDASDEQFF.

The chain employs TRBV20-1 and TRBJ2-3, with 10 bases matching TRBD2. The CDR3 contains 18 residues. V trimming: 3 bases; J trimming: 5 bases; junction bases outside the gene matches: 17. Germline assignment: CDR1 DFQATT and CDR2 SNEGSKA (reference sequence). The DNA of the CDR3 is TGCAGTGCTAGTTCGTTACTAGCGGGGCCGAGCAGGGAAGATACGCAGTATTTT. Amino acids: CSASSLLAGPSREDTQYF.

Notes on this clonotype: Since a much larger clone is just one base distant, this may be a read error. This chain connects TRBV25-1 to TRBJ2-1, with D maybe TRBD1 (6 bases). From germline, CDR1 is MGHDK and CDR2 SYGVNS. There are 15 residues in the CDR3. V shed 4 bases and J shed 3 bases, with 13 bases lying between them. CDR3 DNA: TGTGCCAGCAGTGCTTCGGGACACGGCTACAATGAGCAGTTCTTC. This encodes CASSASGHGYNEQFF.

This clonotype was found a few times. J is TRBJ2-5 and V is TRBV28; D is ambiguous. CDR1 is MDHEN, CDR2 SYDVKM, per germline. V lost 3 bases and J 4 bases, leaving 9 bases between the germline ends. The CDR3 contains 13 residues. The CDR3 loop reads CASSFRQIETQYF. The CDR3 nucleotides are TGTGCCAGCAGTTTTAGGCAGATAGAGACCCAGTACTTC. Full variable domain (rest looked up from reference TRBV28 and TRBJ2-5): DVKVTQSSRYLVKRTGEKVFLECVQDMDHENMFWYRQDPGLGLRLIYFSYDVKMKEKGDIPEGYSVSREKKERFSLILESASTNQTSMYLCASSFRQIETQYFGPGTRLLVL.

Many counts were recorded for this clonotype. The V call is TRBV9, the J call TRBJ2-3; TRBD1 or TRBD2 may be the D gene (5 bases each). Germline loops: CDR1 SGDLS, CDR2 YYNGEE. The CDR3 is 16 amino acids. Trimming pared 0 bases from V and 2 bases from J, leaving 13 bases between. CDR3: CASSVAGTENTDTQYF. The CDR3 DNA is TGTGCCAGCAGCGTAGCAGGGACGGAAAACACAGATACGCAGTATTTT. Full variable domain (remainder filled in from reference TRBV9 and TRBJ2-3): DSGVTQTPKHLITATGQRVTLRCSPRSGDLSVYWYQQSLDQGLQFLIQYYNGEERAKGNILERFSAQQFPDLHSELNLSSLELGDSALYFCASSVAGTENTDTQYFGPGTRLTVL.

There are many counts of this clonotype. The J gene is TRBJ2-1, the V gene TRBV5-1; 8 bases are a match to TRBD2. The V segment lost 4 bases and the J segment 4 bases; nucleotides outside the gene matches: 4. The CDR3 is 14 amino acids. CDR1 is SGHRS, CDR2 YFSETQ, per germline. The CDR3 nucleotides read TGCGCCAGCAGCCCTGGCGGGGGGTACAATGAGCAGTTCTTC. Translating it yields CASSPGGGYNEQFF.

The rearrangement joins TRBV11-2 to TRBJ2-7, with D hard to call. Germline V gene data show CDR1 as SGHAT and CDR2 as FQNNGV. V lost 1 base to trimming and J lost 0 bases, with 4 bases between them. There are 13 residues in the CDR3. CDR3 nucleotide sequence: TGTGCCAGCAGCTTAGTCAACTCCTACGAGCAGTACTTC. Its translation: CASSLVNSYEQYF.

V is TRBV28 and J is TRBJ2-7; either TRBD1 or TRBD2 may supply D (5 bases each). The CDR3 runs 15 residues. Per the germline V gene, CDR1 is MDHEN and CDR2 is SYDVKM. Trimming removed 4 bases at V and 2 bases at J, with 15 bases between. CDR3 loop: CASSSRGRSTYEQYF. As DNA, the CDR3 is TGTGCCAGCAGTTCCCGGGGCAGGTCGACCTACGAGCAGTACTTC.

This rearrangement joins TRBV7-8 to TRBJ2-6; 8 bases match TRBD1. J gave up 2 bases and V 6 bases, and 12 bases lay outside the gene matches. This CDR3 region has 18 residues. CDR1 and CDR2 (germline): SGHVS, FQNEAQ. CDR3 region: CASRPDRDRFAGANVLTF. In nucleotides, the CDR3 is TGTGCCAGCAGGCCAGACCGGGACAGGTTCGCTGGGGCCAACGTCCTGACTTTC.

This clonotype has ten or more counts. V usage is TRBV6-5 and J usage is TRBJ2-5; D is undetermined. The germline CDR1 and CDR2 sequences are MNHEY and SVGAGI. The CDR3 covers 13 residues. Trimming took 5 bases from V and 1 from J, leaving 8 bases between them. The CDR3 here is CASSIPSQETQYF. The CDR3, as DNA: TGTGCCAGCAGTATCCCTTCCCAAGAGACCCAGTACTTC.

This clonotype turned up a few times. This rearrangement joins TRBV5-4 to TRBJ2-3; D perhaps matches TRBD2 (5 bases). Germline CDR1 and CDR2: SGHNT and YYREEE (reference sequence). V shed 4 bases and J shed 2 bases, with 11 bases lying between them. The length of the CDR3 is 14 residues. The CDR3 bases are TGTGCCAGCAGCCCCTCACTAGACACAGATACGCAGTATTTT. Translating gives CASSPSLDTDTQYF.

This clonotype was seen many times. At one boundary the junction diverges from the germline segment, which might be a read error. The V and J genes are TRBV7-7 and TRBJ2-2, with D hard to call. The CDR3 spans 13 residues. Per the germline V gene, CDR1 is SSHAT and CDR2 is FNYEAQ (reference sequence). In nucleotides, the CDR3 is TGTGCTAGCAGCCAAGACACCACCGGGGAGCTGTTTTTT. Its translation: CASSQDTTGELFF.

This clonotype showed up just a few times. The V gene is TRBV20-1, the J gene TRBJ1-1, with D unresolved. The V end lost 6 bases, the J end lost 0 bases, and 11 bases lay between the germline ends. Germline V gene lookup returns CDR1 DFQATT and CDR2 SNEGSKA (reference sequence). The CDR3 covers 13 residues. In DNA, the CDR3 is TGCAGTGCAAACCCGACACTGAACACTGAAGCTTTCTTT. Translating it yields CSANPTLNTEAFF.

The CDR3 is CASSFLAGNTGELFF. CDR3 bases: TGTGCCAGCAGTTTCCTAGCGGGGAACACCGGGGAGCTGTTTTTT. The chain employs TRBV28 and TRBJ2-2; 8 nucleotides match TRBD2. The V segment lost 3 bases and the J segment 1 base; nucleotides outside the gene matches: 1. Germline assignment: CDR1 MDHEN and CDR2 SYDVKM. The CDR3 is 15 amino acids.

This clonotype was seen a handful of times. The CDR3 DNA is TGTGCCAGCAGCCAAGACGGGAGGAGAAGCAAGAGCTCCTATAATTCACCCCTCCACTTT. This sequence encodes CASSQDGRRSKSSYNSPLHF. The V and J genes are TRBV4-2 and TRBJ1-6; D ambiguous. The CDR3 has 20 residues. The ends were cut back, 0 bases at V and 0 bases at J, with 18 bases in the middle. Germline V CDR1 and CDR2: LGHNA, YNFKEQ.

The table lists this clonotype with a few counts. The V call is TRBV20-1, the J call TRBJ1-2, with D tentatively TRBD1 (6 bases). With 6 bases removed from V and 4 bases from J, the gap between germline ends came to 15 bases. The CDR3 extends over 13 amino acids. Germline lookup yields CDR1 DFQATT and CDR2 SNEGSKA (reference sequence). The CDR3 is CSAKEGEGYGYTF. CDR3 nucleotide sequence: TGCAGTGCGAAAGAGGGGGAGGGCTATGGCTACACCTTC.

This rearrangement joins TRBV12-2 to TRBJ2-7; the DNA was not used to check the table's D call, TRBD1. TRBV12-2 is flagged as a pseudogene. The CDR3 covers 15 residues. The CDR3 DNA reads as TGTGCAAGTCGCTTAGACGGGACAGGGTCCGACGAGCAGTACTTC. Translated, it gives CASRLDGTGSDEQYF.